This T cell receptor beta chain stems from a study of T cells in Graves' hyperthyroidism and ophthalmopathy. General observations from the study: The model made its ophthalmopathy prediction, and onset followed a median around 6.5 months later. Blood samples included most of the expanded thyroid clonotypes exceeding 0.001.

Many counts were recorded for this clonotype. What it binds is unknown. V dropped 9 bases and J dropped 4 bases, with 18 bases sitting between them. Germline values: CDR1 MNHNS, CDR2 SASEGT. The CDR3 has 14 amino acids. The CDR3 regions of TCR beta were amplified from RNA transcripts. Using the HTBI primer set, a first-round RT-PCR was run on the TCR CDR3. TCRdb re-analysed the multiplex PCR reads in MiXCR, keeping a single row per CDR3 protein. The profile shows around 370,000 distinct CDR3 sequences, about 18% of them singletons. The material sequenced was blood. The chain is built from TRBV6-1 and TRBJ1-1; the D is unclear. The source of this sequence is a man younger than 35 with Graves' ophthalmopathy. The DNA of the CDR3 is TGTGCCAGTTTTCCCCTGGACTCCCCCACTGAAGCTTTCTTT. The encoded protein is CASFPLDSPTEAFF.